This T cell receptor beta chain was documented in a study of vaccination effects on CD4 cells after COVID-19. Across the study: Participants were given two doses of BNT162b2 or mRNA-1273 vaccine. The study's findings and limits: Few convalescent patients and no early post-infection timepoints were included in the study.

The CDR3 runs to 17 residues. The germline V gene has CDR1 LGHNA and CDR2 YNFKEQ. V shed 3 bases, J shed 1 base, and the junction held 6 bases outside the gene matches. The data were produced by immunoSEQ multiplex PCR, yet TCRdb's version contains in-frame clones alone and is incomplete. The sample lists around 60,000 clones; about 80% were seen once. A note on this clone: Its matching antigen is unknown.

On roughly day 10 of culture, CD4+ T cells were separated out. The sample consisted of CD4+ T cells from PBMCs cultured without peptide, taken before COVID-19 vaccination. The V call is TRBV4-2, the J call TRBJ2-2, with 9 bases lining up with TRBD1. This receptor was taken from a human donor who received a COVID-19 vaccine. The DNA for the CDR3 is TGTGCCAGCAGCCATAGGGTGGGACAGGGGAACACCGGGGAGCTGTTTTTT. Its protein product is CASSHRVGQGNTGELFF.